What follows are 25 T cell receptor beta chains derived from one specimen sequenced in a study of T cell responses to AZD1222 COVID-19 vaccine. The table came from immunoSEQ multiplex PCR; TCRdb's copy has only in-frame clones and leaves some out. The sample holds about 140,000 clones; 85% to 95% are singletons and the top ten take roughly 3.6%. The source material was peripheral blood, sampled 28 days after the second AZD1222 dose. Receptor source: an adult who received the AZD1222 COVID-19 vaccine.

V usage is TRBV20-1 and J usage is TRBJ1-5; TRBD1 might be the D (6 bases). Germline CDR1 and CDR2: DFQATT and SNEGSKA (reference sequence). CDR3 length equals 14 residues. Trimming shortened V by 3 bases and J by 1 base, and 10 bases separated the two germline ends. CDR3 residues: CSASSRGSNQPQHF. As DNA, the CDR3 is TGCAGTGCTAGTTCCAGGGGAAGCAATCAGCCCCAGCATTTT.

CDR3 DNA sequence: TGTGCCATCCGAAGGGCCGGGGAGCTGTTTTTT. Translated: CAIRRAGELFF. This chain links TRBV10-3 with TRBJ2-2; D uncertain. V was trimmed by 8 bases and J by 6 bases, leaving 7 bases between them. The length of the CDR3 is 11 residues. The germline gives CDR1 ENHRY, CDR2 SYGVKD.

The V gene is TRBV9, the J gene TRBJ2-3, with D perhaps assigned TRBD1 or TRBD2 (5 bases each). This CDR3 has 15 amino acids. Trimming left V 3 bases short and J 6 bases short, with 17 bases between. Germline assignment: CDR1 SGDLS and CDR2 YYNGEE. The CDR3 sequence: CASSALARREDTQYF. The CDR3 nucleotides are TGTGCCAGCAGCGCACTCGCCCGCAGGGAGGATACGCAGTATTTT.

The J gene is TRBJ1-2, the V gene TRBV7-2; D is uncertain. The V gene's germline CDR1 is SGHTA and CDR2 FQGNSA. The length of the CDR3 is 15 residues. Trimming stripped 1 base from V and 7 bases from J, with 16 bases between. DNA of the CDR3: TGTGCCAGCAGCTTAGGTCTAGGGTTAGTTGGTGGCTACACCTTC. Protein: CASSLGLGLVGGYTF.

The gene calls are TRBV7-9 and TRBJ1-3; no clear D gene. This CDR3 is 15 amino acids long. Germline CDR1 SEHNR, CDR2 FQNEAQ (reference sequence). V lost 5 bases to trimming and J lost 4 bases, with 15 bases between them. CDR3 bases: TGTGCCAGCAGCCAAGGGCAGTTTGAGGGAAACACCATATATTTT. This translates into CASSQGQFEGNTIYF.

The rearrangement uses TRBV27 and TRBJ1-6, with D unresolved. This CDR3 has 12 amino acids. Trimming removed 3 bases from V and 7 bases from J, with 4 bases in between. The V gene's germline CDR1 is MNHEY and CDR2 SMNVEV (reference sequence). CDR3 in DNA: TGTGCCAGCAGTTTTTCCAATTCACCCCTCCACTTT. Protein product: CASSFSNSPLHF.

As concerns this clone: The junction and the germline gene differ at one end; a read error may be behind it. The chain joins TRBV7-9 to TRBJ2-7, with D perhaps TRBD2 (5 bases). The CDR3 sequence is 12 residues long. CDR1 is SEHNR and CDR2 is FQNEAQ in the germline V gene (reference sequence). For the CDR3, the DNA is TGTGCCAGCAGCTTATCCACAGAGCAGCGGAACTTC. This codes for CASSLSTEQRNF.

The V call is TRBV7-2, the J call TRBJ2-7, with 14 positions matching TRBD2. CDR1 and CDR2 (germline): SGHTA, FQGNSA. Trimming at V came to 4 bases and at J to 7 bases, leaving 12 bases not matched to a gene. This CDR3 has 17 residues. CDR3 DNA: TGTGCCAGCAGCTCACAAGGGGGACTAGCGGGAGTTTGGGAGCAGTACTTC. Encoded protein: CASSSQGGLAGVWEQYF.

The rearrangement uses TRBV6-5 and TRBJ2-7; 8 bases align to TRBD2. Germline-derived CDR1 and CDR2 are MNHEY and SVGAGI. V gave up 0 bases and J gave up 13 bases; unmatched junction bases: 17. This CDR3 region has 16 residues. The CDR3 bases are TGTGCCAGCAGTTACTCGAGAGCGGGAGCCCTTGGTAATTTATACTTC. Translating it yields CASSYSRAGALGNLYF.

The genes are TRBV18 and TRBJ2-7; TRBD1 matches 8 bases. CDR1 is KGHSH, CDR2 LQKENI, per germline. The length of the CDR3 is 14 residues. V shed 6 bases and J 3 bases; nucleotides not matched to a gene: 7. The CDR3 nucleotides are TGTGCCAGCTCTCCGAGGGGACAGGACTACGAGCAGTACTTC. It encodes CASSPRGQDYEQYF.

The genes are TRBV19 and TRBJ2-1; 7 bases line up with TRBD2. Germline lookup yields CDR1 LNHDA and CDR2 SQIVND (reference sequence). The CDR3 contains 15 residues. V lost 3 bases, J lost 0 bases, and 2 bases stayed unmatched. The CDR3 nucleotides are TGTGCCAGTAGTATGGGCGGGAGCTCCTACAATGAGCAGTTCTTC. This encodes CASSMGGSSYNEQFF.

This chain links TRBV28 with TRBJ2-3; no clear D. Germline CDR1 MDHEN, CDR2 SYDVKM. V shed 8 bases and J shed 2 bases, with 8 bases lying between them. The CDR3 runs 12 residues. CDR3 DNA: TGTGCCAGCTCGAGCCCCACAGATACGCAGTATTTT. As protein: CASSSPTDTQYF.

This chain links TRBV24-1 with TRBJ1-1; D uncertain. Trimming took 3 bases from V and 9 from J, leaving 13 bases between them. Germline CDR1 and CDR2: KGHDR and SFDVKD. The CDR3 has 13 amino acids. The CDR3 bases are TGTGCCACCAGTGATGCGGGGTCGGCCCAAGCTTTCTTT. This codes for CATSDAGSAQAFF.

This clone was detected once. The V call is TRBV5-4, the J call TRBJ2-4; no definite D call. CDR1 is SGHNT and CDR2 is YYREEE in the germline V gene (reference sequence). The CDR3 totals 17 residues. The V and J ends lost 3 bases and 3 bases respectively, with 19 bases between them. CDR3 protein: CASSSLTDLKGKNIQYF. DNA for the CDR3: TGTGCCAGCAGCTCCTTAACTGACCTAAAAGGCAAAAACATTCAGTACTTC.

This chain joins TRBV6-5 and TRBJ1-2; D possibly corresponds to TRBD1 (6 bases). V was shortened by 10 bases and J by 5 bases, with 14 bases between the two germline ends. The length of the CDR3 is 12 residues. Germline V lookup: CDR1 MNHEY, CDR2 SVGAGI. The CDR3 loop is CATTGHRYGYTF. The CDR3 DNA reads as TGTGCCACCACGGGACACCGATATGGCTACACCTTC.

This rearrangement joins TRBV7-3 to TRBJ2-1, with 16 bases aligning to TRBD2. The junction had 5 bases not matched to a gene; V was cut back by 6 bases and J by 6 bases. Looked up from germline, CDR1 is SGHTA and CDR2 is FQGTGA. CDR3 length: 16 residues. The CDR3: CASSSGLAGGINEQFF. In DNA, the CDR3 is TGTGCCAGCAGTTCGGGACTAGCGGGAGGGATCAATGAGCAGTTCTTC.

The chain uses TRBV7-2 and TRBJ2-7, with TRBD1 matching 8 bases. CDR3 size: 15 residues. Unmatched junction bases numbered 8, after V lost 6 bases and J lost 1 base. From germline, CDR1 is SGHTA and CDR2 FQGNSA. The chain's CDR3 is CASRRGTGRSYEQYF. The CDR3 DNA is TGTGCCAGCAGGCGAGGGACAGGCCGGTCCTACGAGCAGTACTTC.

The chain uses TRBV28 and TRBJ2-6, with 10 positions matching TRBD2. The CDR3 length is 19 residues. J gave up 1 base and V 4 bases, and 10 bases lay outside the gene matches. The V gene's germline CDR1 is MDHEN and CDR2 SYDVKM. CDR3 sequence: CASSSAASGRSSGANVLTF. CDR3 DNA sequence: TGTGCCAGCAGTTCCGCAGCTAGCGGGAGAAGTTCTGGGGCCAACGTCCTGACTTTC.

The chain combines TRBV5-1 with TRBJ2-5, with 10 bases matching TRBD1. Germline CDR1 reads SGHRS; CDR2 reads YFSETQ. The CDR3 extends over 14 amino acids. V lost 4 bases, J lost 5 bases, and 5 bases stayed unmatched. The CDR3 nucleotides are TGCGCCAGCAGCACGGGACAGGGGTTCGAGACCCAGTACTTC. It codes for CASSTGQGFETQYF.

The chain uses TRBV9 and TRBJ1-1, with D unresolved. The germline V gene encodes CDR1 SGDLS and CDR2 YYNGEE. The V and J ends lost 0 bases and 2 bases respectively, with 11 bases between them. The CDR3 is 15 amino acids. The CDR3 loop is CASSVATGINTEAFF. The CDR3 DNA follows: TGTGCCAGCAGCGTAGCTACCGGGATTAACACTGAAGCTTTCTTT.

CDR3 loop: CASTLTRTSGLEQFF. The DNA of the CDR3 is TGCGCCAGCACCCTCACCCGTACTAGCGGTCTTGAGCAGTTCTTC. The chain has TRBV5-1 and TRBJ2-1; the match to TRBD2 covers 8 bases. The germline V gene has CDR1 SGHRS and CDR2 YFSETQ. V lost 6 bases and J lost 9; bases outside the gene matches: 14. The length of the CDR3 is 15 residues.

The chain joins TRBV2 to TRBJ1-3; D not resolved. This CDR3 contains 15 residues. Germline V lookup: CDR1 SNHLY, CDR2 FYNNEI. The ends were cut back, 2 bases at V and 0 bases at J, with 8 bases in the middle. CDR3 in amino acids: CASSESRSSGNTIYF. Here the CDR3 DNA reads TGTGCCAGCAGTGAATCCCGGAGCTCTGGAAACACCATATATTTT.

This sequence joins TRBV6-2 or TRBV6-3 and TRBJ2-5; D may be TRBD2 (5 bases). V was clipped by 5 bases and J by 5 bases, with 12 bases between them. The CDR3 is made up of 13 amino acids. CDR1 and CDR2 (germline): MNHEY, SVGEGT. The CDR3 here is CASSGGRLETQYF. DNA for the CDR3: TGTGCCAGCAGTGGAGGCAGGCTGGAGACCCAGTACTTC.

The CDR3 DNA sequence: TGTGCCAGCAGCTTAGTTCGGGGGAACACTGAAGCTTTCTTT. It translates to CASSLVRGNTEAFF. This chain joins TRBV7-2 and TRBJ1-1; D is unclear. The CDR3 has 14 residues. Germline CDR1 and CDR2: SGHTA and FQGNSA. Between the trimmed V and J ends, which lost 1 base and 1 base, there was a span of 7 bases.

V is TRBV3-1 (or the pseudogene TRBV3-2) and J is TRBJ1-6, with a weak D call TRBD1 (5 bases). The CDR3 is 15 residues long. The germline gives CDR1 LGHDT, CDR2 YNNKEL (reference sequence). The ends were cut back, 0 bases at V and 9 bases at J, with 12 bases in the middle. As DNA, the CDR3 is TGTGCCAGCAGCCAAGAGACCAAGGGACGTTCACCCCTCCACTTT. Protein sequence: CASSQETKGRSPLHF.